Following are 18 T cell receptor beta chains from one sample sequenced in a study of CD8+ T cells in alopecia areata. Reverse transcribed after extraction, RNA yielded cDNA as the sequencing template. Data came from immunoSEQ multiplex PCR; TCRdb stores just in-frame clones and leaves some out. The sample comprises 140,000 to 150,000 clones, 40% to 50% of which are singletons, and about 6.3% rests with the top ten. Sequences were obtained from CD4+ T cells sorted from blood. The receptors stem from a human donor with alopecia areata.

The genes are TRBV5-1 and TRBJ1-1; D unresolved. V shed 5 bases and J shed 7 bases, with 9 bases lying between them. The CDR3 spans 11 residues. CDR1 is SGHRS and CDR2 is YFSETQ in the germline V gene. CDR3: CASSAGFEAFF. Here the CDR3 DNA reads TGCGCCAGCAGTGCGGGCTTTGAAGCTTTCTTT.

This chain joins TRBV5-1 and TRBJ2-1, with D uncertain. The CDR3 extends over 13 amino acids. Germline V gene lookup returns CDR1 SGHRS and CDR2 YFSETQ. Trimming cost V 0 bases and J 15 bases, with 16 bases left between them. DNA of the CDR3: TGCGCCAGCAGCTTGGCACCGGGTCCCCTACGGTTCTTC. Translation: CASSLAPGPLRFF. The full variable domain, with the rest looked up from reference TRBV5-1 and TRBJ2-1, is KAGVTQTPRYLIKTRGQQVTLSCSPISGHRSVSWYQQTPGQGLQFLFEYFSETQRNKGNFPGRFSGRQFSNSRSEMNVSTLELGDSALYLCASSLAPGPLRFFGPGTRLTVL.

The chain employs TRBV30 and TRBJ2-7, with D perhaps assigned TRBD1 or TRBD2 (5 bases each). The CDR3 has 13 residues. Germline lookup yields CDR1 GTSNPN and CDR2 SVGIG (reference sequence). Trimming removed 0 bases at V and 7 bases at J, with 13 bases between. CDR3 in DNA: TGTGCCTGGAGTGTACGAGGGACCAGGGAGCAGTACTTC. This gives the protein CAWSVRGTREQYF.

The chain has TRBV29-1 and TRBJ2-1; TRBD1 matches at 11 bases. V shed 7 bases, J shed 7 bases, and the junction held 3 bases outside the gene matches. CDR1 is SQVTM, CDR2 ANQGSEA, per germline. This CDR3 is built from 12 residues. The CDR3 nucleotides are TGCAGCGCTTGGGACAGGGGGAATGAGCAGTTCTTC. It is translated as CSAWDRGNEQFF.

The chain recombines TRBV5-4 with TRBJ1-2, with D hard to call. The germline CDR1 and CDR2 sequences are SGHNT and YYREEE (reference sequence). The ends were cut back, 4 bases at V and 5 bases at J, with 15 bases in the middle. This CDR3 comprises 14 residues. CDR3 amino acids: CASSPTRTDYGYTF. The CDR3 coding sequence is TGTGCCAGCAGCCCGACCCGGACGGATTATGGCTACACCTTC.

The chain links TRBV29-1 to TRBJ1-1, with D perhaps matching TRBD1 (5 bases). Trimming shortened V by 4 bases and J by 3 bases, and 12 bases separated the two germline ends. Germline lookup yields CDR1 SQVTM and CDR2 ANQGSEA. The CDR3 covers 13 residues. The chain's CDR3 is CSVAGRADTEAFF. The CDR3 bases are TGCAGCGTTGCCGGCAGGGCGGACACTGAAGCTTTCTTT.

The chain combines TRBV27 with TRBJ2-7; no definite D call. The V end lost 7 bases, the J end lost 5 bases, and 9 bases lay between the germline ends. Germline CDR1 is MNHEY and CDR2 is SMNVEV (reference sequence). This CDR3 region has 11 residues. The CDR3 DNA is TGTGCCAGCACCTCCCGTAACGAGCAGTACTTC. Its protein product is CASTSRNEQYF.

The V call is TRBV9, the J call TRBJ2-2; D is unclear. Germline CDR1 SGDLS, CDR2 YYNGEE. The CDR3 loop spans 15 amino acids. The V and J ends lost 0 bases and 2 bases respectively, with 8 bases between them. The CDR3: CASSVVQTNTGELFF. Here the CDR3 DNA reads TGTGCCAGCAGCGTAGTGCAGACTAACACCGGGGAGCTGTTTTTT.

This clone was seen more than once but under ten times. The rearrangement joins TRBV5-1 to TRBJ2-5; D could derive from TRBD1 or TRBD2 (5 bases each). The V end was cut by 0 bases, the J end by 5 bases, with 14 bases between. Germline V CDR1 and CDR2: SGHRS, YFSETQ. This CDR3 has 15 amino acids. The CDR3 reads CASSLAGSGRETQYF. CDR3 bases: TGCGCCAGCAGCTTGGCGGGGTCGGGACGGGAGACCCAGTACTTC. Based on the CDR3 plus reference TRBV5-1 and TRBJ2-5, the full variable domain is KAGVTQTPRYLIKTRGQQVTLSCSPISGHRSVSWYQQTPGQGLQFLFEYFSETQRNKGNFPGRFSGRQFSNSRSEMNVSTLELGDSALYLCASSLAGSGRETQYFGPGTRLLVL.

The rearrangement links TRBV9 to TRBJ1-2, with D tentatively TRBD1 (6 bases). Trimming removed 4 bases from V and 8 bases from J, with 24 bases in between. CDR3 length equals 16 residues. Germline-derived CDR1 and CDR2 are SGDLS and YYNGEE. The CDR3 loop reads CASSPQPSGVSGGYTF. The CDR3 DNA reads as TGTGCCAGCAGCCCCCAGCCTTCAGGGGTTTCGGGGGGCTACACCTTC.

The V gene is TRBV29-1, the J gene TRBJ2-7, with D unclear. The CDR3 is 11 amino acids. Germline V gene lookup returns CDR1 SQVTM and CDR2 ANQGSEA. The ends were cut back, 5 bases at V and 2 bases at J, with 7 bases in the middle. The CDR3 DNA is TGCAGCGTTACCGTTACCTACGAGCAGTACTTC. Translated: CSVTVTYEQYF.

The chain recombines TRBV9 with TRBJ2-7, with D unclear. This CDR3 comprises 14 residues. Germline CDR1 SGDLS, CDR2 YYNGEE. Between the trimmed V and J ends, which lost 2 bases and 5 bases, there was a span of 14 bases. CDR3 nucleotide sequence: TGTGCCAGCAGCGTCGGGCAGAAGGACGACGAGCAGTACTTC. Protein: CASSVGQKDDEQYF.

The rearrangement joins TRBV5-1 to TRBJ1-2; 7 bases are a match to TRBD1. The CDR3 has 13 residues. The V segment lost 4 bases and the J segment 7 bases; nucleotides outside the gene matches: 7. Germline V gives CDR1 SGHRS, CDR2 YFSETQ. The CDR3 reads CASSTIDRAGYTF. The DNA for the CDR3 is TGCGCCAGCAGCACGATCGACAGGGCTGGCTACACCTTC.

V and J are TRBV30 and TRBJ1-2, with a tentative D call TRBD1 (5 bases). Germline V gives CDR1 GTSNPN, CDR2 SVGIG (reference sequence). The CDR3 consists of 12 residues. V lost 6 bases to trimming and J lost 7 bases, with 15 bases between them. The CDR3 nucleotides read TGTGCCTGCCCGTGGACAATGGGTGGCTACACCTTC. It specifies CACPWTMGGYTF.

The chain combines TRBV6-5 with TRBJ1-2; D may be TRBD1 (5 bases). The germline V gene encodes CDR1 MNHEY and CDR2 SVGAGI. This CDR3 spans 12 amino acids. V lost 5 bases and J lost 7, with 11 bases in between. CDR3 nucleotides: TGTGCCAGCAGTCCAGGGAATGGTGGCTACACCTTC. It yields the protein CASSPGNGGYTF.

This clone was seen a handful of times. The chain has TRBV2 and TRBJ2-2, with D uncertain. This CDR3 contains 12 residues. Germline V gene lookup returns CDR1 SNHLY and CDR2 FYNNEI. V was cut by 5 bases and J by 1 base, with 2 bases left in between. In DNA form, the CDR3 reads TGTGCCAGCAGTCGGAACACCGGGGAGCTGTTTTTT. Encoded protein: CASSRNTGELFF.

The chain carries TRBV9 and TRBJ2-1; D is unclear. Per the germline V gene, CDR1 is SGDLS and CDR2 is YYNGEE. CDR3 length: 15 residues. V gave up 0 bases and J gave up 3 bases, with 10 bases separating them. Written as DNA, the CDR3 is TGTGCCAGCAGCGTAGATGGGCCGGTCTACAATGAGCAGTTCTTC. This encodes CASSVDGPVYNEQFF.

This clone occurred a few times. The CDR3 DNA follows: TGTGCCAGCAGTGAGCTTGGAGCCTACAATGAGCAGTTCTTC. Protein product: CASSELGAYNEQFF. The chain recombines TRBV25-1 with TRBJ2-1; D gene unclear. V was cut by 3 bases and J by 2 bases, with 8 bases left in between. This CDR3 is 14 amino acids long. Looked up from germline, CDR1 is MGHDK and CDR2 is SYGVNS.